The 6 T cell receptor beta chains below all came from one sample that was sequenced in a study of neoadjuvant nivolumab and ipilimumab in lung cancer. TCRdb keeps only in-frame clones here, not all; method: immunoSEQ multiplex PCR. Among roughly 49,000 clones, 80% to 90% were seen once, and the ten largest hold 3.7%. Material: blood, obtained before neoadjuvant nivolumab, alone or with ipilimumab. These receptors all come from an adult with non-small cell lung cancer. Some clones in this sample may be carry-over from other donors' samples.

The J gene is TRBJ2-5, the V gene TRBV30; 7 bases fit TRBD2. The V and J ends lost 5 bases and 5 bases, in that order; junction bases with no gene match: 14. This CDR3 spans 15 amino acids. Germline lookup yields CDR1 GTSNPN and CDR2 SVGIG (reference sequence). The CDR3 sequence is CAWSRTSTRGETQYF. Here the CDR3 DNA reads TGTGCCTGGTCGCGGACTAGTACCAGAGGGGAGACCCAGTACTTC.

DNA of the CDR3: TGTGCCATCAGTGACTCCCGGGGGGGCCAAGAGACCCAGTACTTC. Its protein is CAISDSRGGQETQYF. V usage is TRBV10-3 and J usage is TRBJ2-5; 8 bases are shared with TRBD2. CDR3 length: 15 residues. Germline CDR1 ENHRY, CDR2 SYGVKD. V shed 3 bases, J shed 1 base, and the junction held 4 bases outside the gene matches.

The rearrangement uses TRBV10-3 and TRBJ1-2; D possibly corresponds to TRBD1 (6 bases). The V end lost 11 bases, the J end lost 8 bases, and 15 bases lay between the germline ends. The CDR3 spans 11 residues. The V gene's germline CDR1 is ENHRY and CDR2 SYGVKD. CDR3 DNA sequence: TGTGCCGCCACGACAGGTCGGGGCTACACCTTC. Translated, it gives CAATTGRGYTF.

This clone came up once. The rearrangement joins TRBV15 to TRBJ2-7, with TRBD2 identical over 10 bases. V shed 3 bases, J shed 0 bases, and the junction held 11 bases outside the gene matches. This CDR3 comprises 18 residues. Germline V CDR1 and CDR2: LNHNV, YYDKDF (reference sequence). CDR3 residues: CATSRTRGSGGSSYEQYF. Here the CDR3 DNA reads TGTGCCACCAGCAGGACCCGCGGTAGCGGGGGGAGCTCCTACGAGCAGTACTTC.

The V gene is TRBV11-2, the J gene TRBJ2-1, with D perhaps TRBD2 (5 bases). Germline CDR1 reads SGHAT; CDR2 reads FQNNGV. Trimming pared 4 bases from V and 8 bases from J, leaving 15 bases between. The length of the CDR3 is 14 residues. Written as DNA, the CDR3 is TGTGCCAGCAGCTACCGCCGGGAAGCTCATGAGCAGTTCTTC. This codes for CASSYRREAHEQFF.

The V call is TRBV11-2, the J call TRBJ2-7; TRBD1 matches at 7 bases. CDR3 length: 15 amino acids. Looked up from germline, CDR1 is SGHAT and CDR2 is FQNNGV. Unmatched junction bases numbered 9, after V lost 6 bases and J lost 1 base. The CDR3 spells CASSSNRGASYEQYF. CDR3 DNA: TGTGCCAGCAGTTCGAACAGGGGTGCATCCTACGAGCAGTACTTC.